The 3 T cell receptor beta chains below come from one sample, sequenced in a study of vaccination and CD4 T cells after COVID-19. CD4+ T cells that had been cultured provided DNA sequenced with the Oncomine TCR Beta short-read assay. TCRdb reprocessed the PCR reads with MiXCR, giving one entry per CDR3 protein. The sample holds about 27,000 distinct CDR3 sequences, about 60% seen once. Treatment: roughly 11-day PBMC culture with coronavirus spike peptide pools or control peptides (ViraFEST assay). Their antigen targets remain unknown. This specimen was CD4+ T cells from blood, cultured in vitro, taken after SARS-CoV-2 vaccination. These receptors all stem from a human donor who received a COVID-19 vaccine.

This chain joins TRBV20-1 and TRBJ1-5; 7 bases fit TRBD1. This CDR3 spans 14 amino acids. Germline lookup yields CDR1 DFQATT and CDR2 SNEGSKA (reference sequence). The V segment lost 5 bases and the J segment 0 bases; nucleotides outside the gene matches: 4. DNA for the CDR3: TGCAGTGCTCAACAGGGGAATAGCAATCAGCCCCAGCATTTT. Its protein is CSAQQGNSNQPQHF.

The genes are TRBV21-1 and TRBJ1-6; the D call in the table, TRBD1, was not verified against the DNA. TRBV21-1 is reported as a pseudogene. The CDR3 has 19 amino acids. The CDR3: CASSKELGQPSSYNSPLHF. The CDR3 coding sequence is TGTGCCAGCAGCAAAGAACTCGGACAGCCGAGCTCCTATAATTCACCCCTCCACTTT.

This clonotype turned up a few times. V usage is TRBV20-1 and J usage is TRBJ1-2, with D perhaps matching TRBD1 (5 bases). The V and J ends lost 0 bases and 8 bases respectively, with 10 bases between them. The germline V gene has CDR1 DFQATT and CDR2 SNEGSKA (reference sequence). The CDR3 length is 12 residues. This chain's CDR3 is CSARDLRGGYTF. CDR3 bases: TGCAGTGCTAGAGATCTAAGGGGCGGCTACACCTTC.